Sequencing of this T cell receptor beta chain was carried out in a study of T cells in localized non-small cell lung cancer (dated by TCRdb to 2020 to 2021). As for the study more broadly: The study examined T cell repertoires in hundreds of patients with early-stage NSCLC and compared tumors with uninvolved tumor-adjacent lungs. The cohort was made up of 236 treatment-naive NSCLC patients whose localized lung tumors had been resected. NSCLC patients had a mean age of approximately 66 years, and fewer than 150 were male and about 110 female. The full study reports these points: Of the top 100 tumor clones, a median of 57 were detected in paired uninvolved adjacent lung; under 35 were also among that lung's top 100. Since the design was exploratory, TCR variables were selected using unadjusted p-values with no false-discovery rate correction. Higher T cell density in blood was associated with longer overall survival, whereas higher clonality in adjacent lung was associated with shorter survival. Multi-region tumor sequencing was not performed, so intratumor heterogeneity could not be excluded. The highest T cell clonality was observed in uninvolved tumor-adjacent lung, where clonality exceeded that of tumor, suggesting that antigenic responses were more focused in uninvolved tumor-adjacent lung.

Based on the germline V gene, the CDR1 and CDR2 sequences are LGHNA and YSLEER. V is shortened by 4 bases, J by 3 bases, and the region joining them spans 11 bases. The CDR3 starts with the cysteine, ends with the phenylalanine, and has 14 residues. Only the CDR3 region is kept as DNA, spanning 42 bases read in frame from base 1. As for this clone: There is no known antigen for this receptor. No base-level quality is on record; no much larger clone is a single base apart.

At diagnosis, peripheral blood, uninvolved tumor-adjacent lung and tumor were collected and were preserved as a mix of fresh-frozen and FFPE material. Blood samples were analyzed as peripheral blood mononuclear cells for TCR repertoire profiling. The immunoSEQ Assay was used to sequence TCR beta CDR3 regions from DNA. The study's own analysis went as follows. T cell density was computed as TCR beta template counts normalized to usable DNA estimated by amplifying housekeeping genes. Using the preseqR package, richness was estimated by extrapolating to 120,000 templates for tissue samples and 400,000 templates for PBMC samples. Clonality was taken to be one minus Pielou's evenness. Differential abundance testing on productive amino-acid clonotypes, with a minimum total count of 5 and an alpha of 0.1, was used to identify tissue-enriched TCRs. The Jaccard Index and the Morisita Overlap Index were used to measure repertoire overlap between compartments. GLIPH grouped TCR beta CDR3s together with public tetramer-defined viral CDR3s, and a viral motif had to include at least three viral sequences and also show V-gene enrichment. TCRdb provides this immuneACCESS table in a form limited to in-frame rearrangements. Some clones are lacking; in checked studies, under half of them reflect an unresolved V gene, and why the rest are absent is not known. Clone size and V and J calls were adopted from that table, with D and trimming inferred from the DNA. The sample table lists about 26,000 clones, approximately 91% of them with a count of one. The ten most abundant clones make up more than 12% of the sample.

The specimen was peripheral blood, collected before any cancer treatment. The receptor was derived from a female donor at least 60 years old with stage II squamous cell lung carcinoma. In this chain, TRBV4-3 is recombined with TRBJ2-3, with the D gene uncertain. The nucleotide sequence reads as follows: TGCGCCAGCAGCCCCACAGCGCTTACAGATACGCAGTATTTT. This yields the protein CASSPTALTDTQYF.